This TCR beta chain was retrieved from a study of T cells in Graves' hyperthyroidism and ophthalmopathy. TCR beta CDR3 sequences were amplified from RNA transcripts. Carried out on the TCR CDR3, a first-round RT-PCR used the HTBI primer set. One entry per CDR3 protein results from TCRdb running MiXCR on the multiplex PCR reads. The sample carries around 490,000 distinct CDR3 sequences, 15% to 20% recorded once. This CDR3 has 19 amino acids. V lost 4 bases to trimming and J lost 1 base; unmatched junction nucleotides: 9. Germline CDR1 SGHRS, CDR2 YFSETQ. The rearrangement joins TRBV5-1 to TRBJ2-2; 14 bases line up with TRBD2. The sequencing sample was made of blood. The TCR originated in a man aged 35 to 55 with Graves' ophthalmopathy. CDR3 protein: CASSLGTSGRTRNTGELFF. The CDR3 DNA sequence: TGCGCCAGCAGCCTCGGGACTAGCGGGAGAACGAGGAACACCGGGGAGCTGTTTTTT.